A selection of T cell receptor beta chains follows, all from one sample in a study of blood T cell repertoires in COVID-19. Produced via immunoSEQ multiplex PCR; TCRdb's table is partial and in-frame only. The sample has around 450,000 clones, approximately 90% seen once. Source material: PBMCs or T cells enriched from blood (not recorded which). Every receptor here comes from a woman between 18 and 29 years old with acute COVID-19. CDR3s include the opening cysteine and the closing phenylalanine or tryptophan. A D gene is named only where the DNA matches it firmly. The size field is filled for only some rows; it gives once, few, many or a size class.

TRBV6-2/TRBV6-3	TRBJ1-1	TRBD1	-	TGTGCCAGCAGTCCACGAGGACAGGGGTGGACTGAAGCTTTCTTT	CASSPRGQGWTEAFF
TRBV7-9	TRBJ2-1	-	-	TGTGCCAGCAGCTTAGAGGAGTCTGAGCAGTTCTTC	CASSLEESEQFF
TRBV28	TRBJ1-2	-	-	TGTGCCAGCAGTTCCCCGGACAAGGATGGCTACACCTTC	CASSSPDKDGYTF
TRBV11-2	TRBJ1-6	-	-	TGTGCCAGCAGCTTTCGATGGGGCACCTATAATTCACCCCTCCACTTT	CASSFRWGTYNSPLHF
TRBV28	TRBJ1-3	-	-	TGTGCCAGCAGTTTACCCGGGGACACCATATATTTT	CASSLPGDTIYF
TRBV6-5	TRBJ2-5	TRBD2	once	TGTGCCACCCATTCGGTGCGGGGGGGGCTTGAGACCCAGTACTTC	CATHSVRGGLETQYF
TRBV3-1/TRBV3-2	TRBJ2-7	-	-	TGTGCCAGCAGCCCCGACAACTTAATCCTAAGGGAGCAGTACTTC	CASSPDNLILREQYF
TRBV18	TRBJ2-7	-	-	TGTGCCAGCTCACCACCCGCAGGGGGGATCTACGAGCAGTACTTC	CASSPPAGGIYEQYF
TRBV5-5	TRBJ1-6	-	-	TGTGCCAGCAGCTTGACGGGGATCGGTTCACCCCTCCACTTT	CASSLTGIGSPLHF
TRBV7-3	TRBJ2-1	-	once	TGTGCCAGCAGCTTAGGAGGGTTGGAATACAATGAGCAGTTCTTC	CASSLGGLEYNEQFF
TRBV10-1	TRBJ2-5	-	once	TGCGCCAGCAGTCGAGCGGAACAAGAGACCCAGTACTTC	CASSRAEQETQYF
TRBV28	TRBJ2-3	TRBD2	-	TGTGCCAGCAGCACCCCGGAGGTAGCGGGAGTGTGGACTAGCACAGATACGCAGTATTTT	CASSTPEVAGVWTSTDTQYF
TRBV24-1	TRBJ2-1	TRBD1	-	TGTGCCACCAGTGACCCGGGACAGGGTTGGGACAATGAGCAGTTCTTC	CATSDPGQGWDNEQFF
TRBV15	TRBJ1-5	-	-	TGTGCCACCAGCAGGCTGACAGATCCGGAACAGCCCCAGCATTTT	CATSRLTDPEQPQHF
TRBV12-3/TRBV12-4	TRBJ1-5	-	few	TGTGCCAGCACCGTTAGCAATCAGCCCCAGCATTTT	CASTVSNQPQHF
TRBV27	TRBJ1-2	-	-	TGTGCCAGCAGTTTAGGAGCGGGTGCTAACTATGGCTACACCTTC	CASSLGAGANYGYTF
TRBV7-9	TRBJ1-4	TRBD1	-	TGTGCCAGCAGCTTAGCGACAGGGGGTGAAGAAAAACTGTTTTTT	CASSLATGGEEKLFF
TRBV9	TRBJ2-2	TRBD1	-	TGTGCCAGCAGCCTAACCACACCCGGGACAGGCCCCACCGGGGAGCTGTTTTTT	CASSLTTPGTGPTGELFF
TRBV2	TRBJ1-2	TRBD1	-	TGTGCCAGCAGTTACCGGACAGGGCAGGGCTACACCTTC	CASSYRTGQGYTF
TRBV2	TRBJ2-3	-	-	TGTGCCAGCAGCCGACAGGCTATAACAGATACGCAGTATTTT	CASSRQAITDTQYF
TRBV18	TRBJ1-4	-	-	TGTGCCAGCTCACCGGGACAAGGGGAAAAACTGTTTTTT	CASSPGQGEKLFF
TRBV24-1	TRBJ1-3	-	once	TGTGCCACCAGTGACTATCACCCGAACTCTGGAAACACCATATATTTT	CATSDYHPNSGNTIYF
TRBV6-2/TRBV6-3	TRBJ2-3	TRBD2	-	TGTGCCAGCAGTTACCGGACTAGAGGTACAGATACGCAGTATTTT	CASSYRTRGTDTQYF
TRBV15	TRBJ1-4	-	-	TGTGCCACCAGCAGAGGGACTCCAACTAATGAAAAACTGTTTTTT	CATSRGTPTNEKLFF
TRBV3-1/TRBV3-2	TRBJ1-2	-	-	TGTGCCAGCAGGCCCAGGGGCGCTAACTATGGCTACACCTTC	CASRPRGANYGYTF
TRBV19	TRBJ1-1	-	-	TGTGCCAGTAGTATGCGGGGTTACACTGAAGCTTTCTTT	CASSMRGYTEAFF
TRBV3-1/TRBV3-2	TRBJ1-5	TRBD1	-	TGTGCCAGCAGCTGGACAGGGGGCAATCAGCCCCAGCATTTT	CASSWTGGNQPQHF
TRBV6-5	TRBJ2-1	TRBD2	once	TGTGCCAGCAGTTCGCGACTAGCGGGCTCAAGCGATGAGCAGTTCTTC	CASSSRLAGSSDEQFF
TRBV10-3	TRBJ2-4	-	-	TGTGCCATCAGTGAGTCCGGGGGGCCAGCCAAAAACATTCAGTACTTC	CAISESGGPAKNIQYF
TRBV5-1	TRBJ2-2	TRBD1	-	TGCGCCAGCGGGACAGGGGTCGACACCGGGGAGCTGTTTTTT	CASGTGVDTGELFF
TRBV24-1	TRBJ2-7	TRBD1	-	TGTGCCACCAGTGAAGGGACAGGGAACTTCCCCTACGAGCAGTACTTC	CATSEGTGNFPYEQYF
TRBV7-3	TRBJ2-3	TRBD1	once	TGTGCCAGCAGCTTAAGGGGGACAGGGTATAGCACAGATACGCAGTATTTT	CASSLRGTGYSTDTQYF
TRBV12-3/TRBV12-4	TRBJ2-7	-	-	TGTGCCAGCAGTTTAGTAGGGGACTACGAGCAGTACTTC	CASSLVGDYEQYF
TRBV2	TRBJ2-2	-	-	TGTGCCATTGGACGGGGCACCGGGGAGCTGTTTTTT	CAIGRGTGELFF
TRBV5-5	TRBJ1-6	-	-	TGTGCCAGCAGCCTGGGTCAGGCGACCAATTCACCCCTCCACTTT	CASSLGQATNSPLHF
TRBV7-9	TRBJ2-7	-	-	TGTGCCAGCAGCGCGGGGAGGTTGGGGAACGAGCAGTACTTC	CASSAGRLGNEQYF
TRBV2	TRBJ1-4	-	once	TGTGCCAGCATGCAGGCAACTAATGAAAAACTGTTTTTT	CASMQATNEKLFF
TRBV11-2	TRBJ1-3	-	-	TGTGCCAGCAGCTTAGATTTTATGAGTGGACAGCACTCTGGAAACACCATATATTTT	CASSLDFMSGQHSGNTIYF
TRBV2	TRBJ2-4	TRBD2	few	TGTGCCAGCAGCTTACGACTAGCGGGAGTTTCCAAAAACATTCAGTACTTC	CASSLRLAGVSKNIQYF
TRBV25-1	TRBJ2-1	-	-	TGTGCCAGCAGTGATCTTCAGGTGGGGGCCCACAATGAGCAGTTCTTC	CASSDLQVGAHNEQFF
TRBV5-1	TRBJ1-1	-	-	TGCGCCAGCAGCGCGATAACGAACACTGAAGCTTTCTTT	CASSAITNTEAFF
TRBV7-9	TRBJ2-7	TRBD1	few	TGTGCCAGCAGTTCTATACAGGGGGCCGAGCAGTACTTC	CASSSIQGAEQYF
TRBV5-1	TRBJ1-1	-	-	TGCGCCAGCAGCTTGGCGGGGGAAGTGGGAACTGAAGCTTTCTTT	CASSLAGEVGTEAFF
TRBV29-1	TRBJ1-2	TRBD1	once	TGCAGCGCTGCGACAGGGCAGGACTATGGCTACACCTTC	CSAATGQDYGYTF
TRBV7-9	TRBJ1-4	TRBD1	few	TGTGCCAGCAGGACCGGGACAGTTAATGAAAAACTGTTTTTT	CASRTGTVNEKLFF
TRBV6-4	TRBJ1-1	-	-	TGTGCCAGCAGTGACTCGTCAGGGAACACTGAAGCTTTCTTT	CASSDSSGNTEAFF
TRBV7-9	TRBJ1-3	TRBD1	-	TGTGCCAGCAGCTTGGACAGGCCATACTCTGGAAACACCATATATTTT	CASSLDRPYSGNTIYF
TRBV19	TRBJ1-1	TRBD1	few	TGTGCCACCGGACAGGCTATGAACACTGAAGCTTTCTTT	CATGQAMNTEAFF
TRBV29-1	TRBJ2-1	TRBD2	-	TGCAGCGTTGGTCGGACTAGCGAGCAGTTCTTC	CSVGRTSEQFF
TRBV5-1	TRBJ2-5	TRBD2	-	TGCGCCAGCAGCCTTAGCGGGGGAGGAAGGACAGAGACCCAGTACTTC	CASSLSGGGRTETQYF
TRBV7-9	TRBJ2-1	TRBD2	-	TGTGCCAGCAGCCCCCATAGCGGGGGGGCCTCCTACAATGAGCAGTTCTTC	CASSPHSGGASYNEQFF
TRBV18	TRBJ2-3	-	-	TGTGCCAGCTCACCGTTCGCGGGGTCCGATGGTACGCAGTATTTT	CASSPFAGSDGTQYF
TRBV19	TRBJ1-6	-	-	TGTGCCAGTCCTTCTCAGGGTGACTCACCCCTCCACTTT	CASPSQGDSPLHF
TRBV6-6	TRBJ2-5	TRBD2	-	TGTGCCAGCAGGTGGGCGGGGGAAGAGACCCAGTACTTC	CASRWAGEETQYF
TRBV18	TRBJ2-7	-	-	TGTGCCAGCTCTGAGGGGGTTACCTACGAGCAGTACTTC	CASSEGVTYEQYF